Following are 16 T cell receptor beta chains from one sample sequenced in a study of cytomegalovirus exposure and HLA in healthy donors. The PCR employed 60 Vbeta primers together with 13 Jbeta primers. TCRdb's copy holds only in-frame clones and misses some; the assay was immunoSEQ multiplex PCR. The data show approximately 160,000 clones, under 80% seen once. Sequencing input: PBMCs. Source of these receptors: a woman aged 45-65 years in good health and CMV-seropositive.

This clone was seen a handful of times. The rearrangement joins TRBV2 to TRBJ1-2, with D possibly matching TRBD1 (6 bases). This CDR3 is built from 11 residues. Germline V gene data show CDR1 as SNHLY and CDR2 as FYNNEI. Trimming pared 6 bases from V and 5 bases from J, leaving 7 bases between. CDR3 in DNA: TGTGCCAGCAGCAGGGGTTATGGCTACACCTTC. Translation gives CASSRGYGYTF.

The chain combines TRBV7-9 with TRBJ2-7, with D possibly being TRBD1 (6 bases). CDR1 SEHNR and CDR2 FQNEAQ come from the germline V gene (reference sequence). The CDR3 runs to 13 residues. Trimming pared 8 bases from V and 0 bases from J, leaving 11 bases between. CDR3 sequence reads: CASCPDSSYEQYF. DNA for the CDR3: TGTGCCAGCTGCCCGGACAGCTCCTACGAGCAGTACTTC.

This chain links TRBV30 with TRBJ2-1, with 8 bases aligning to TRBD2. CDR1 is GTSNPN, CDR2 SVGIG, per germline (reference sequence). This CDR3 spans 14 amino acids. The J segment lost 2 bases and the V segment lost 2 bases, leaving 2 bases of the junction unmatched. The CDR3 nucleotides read TGTGCCTGGAGTCCCGGGGGGGCCTACAATGAGCAGTTCTTC. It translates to CAWSPGGAYNEQFF.

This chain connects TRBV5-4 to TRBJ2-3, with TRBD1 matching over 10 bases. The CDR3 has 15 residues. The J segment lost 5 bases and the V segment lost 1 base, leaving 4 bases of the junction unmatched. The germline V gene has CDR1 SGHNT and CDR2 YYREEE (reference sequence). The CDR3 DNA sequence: TGTGCCAGCAGCTTGAGGGACAGGGGAATAGATACGCAGTATTTT. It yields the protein CASSLRDRGIDTQYF. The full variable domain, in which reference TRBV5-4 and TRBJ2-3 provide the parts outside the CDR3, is ETGVTQSPTHLIKTRGQQVTLRCSSQSGHNTVSWYQQALGQGPQFIFQYYREEENGRGNFPPRFSGLQFPNYSSELNVNALELDDSALYLCASSLRDRGIDTQYFGPGTRLTVL.

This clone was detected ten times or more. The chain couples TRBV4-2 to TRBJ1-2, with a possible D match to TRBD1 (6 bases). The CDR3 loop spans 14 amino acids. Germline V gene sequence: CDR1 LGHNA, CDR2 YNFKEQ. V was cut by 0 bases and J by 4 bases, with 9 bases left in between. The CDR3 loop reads CASSQDAGAYGYTF. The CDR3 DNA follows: TGTGCCAGCAGCCAAGATGCAGGGGCCTATGGCTACACCTTC.

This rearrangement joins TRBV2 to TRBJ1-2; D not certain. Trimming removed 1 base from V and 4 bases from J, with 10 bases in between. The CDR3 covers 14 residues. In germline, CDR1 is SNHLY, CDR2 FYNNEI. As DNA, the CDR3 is TGTGCCAGCAGTGAAGTTTCGAGTCCCTATGGCTACACCTTC. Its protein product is CASSEVSSPYGYTF.

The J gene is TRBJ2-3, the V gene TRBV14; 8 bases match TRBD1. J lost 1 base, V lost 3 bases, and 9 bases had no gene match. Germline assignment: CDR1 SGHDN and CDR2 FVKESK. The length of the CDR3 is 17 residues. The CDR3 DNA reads TGTGCCAGCAGCCACCTACAGGGGGATGGTGGCACAGATACGCAGTATTTT. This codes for CASSHLQGDGGTDTQYF.

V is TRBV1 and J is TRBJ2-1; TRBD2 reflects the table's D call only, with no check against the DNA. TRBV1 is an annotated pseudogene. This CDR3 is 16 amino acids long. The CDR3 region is CTSSQPRLARRNEQFF. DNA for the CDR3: TGCACCAGCAGCCAACCACGACTAGCGCGACGTAATGAGCAGTTCTTC.

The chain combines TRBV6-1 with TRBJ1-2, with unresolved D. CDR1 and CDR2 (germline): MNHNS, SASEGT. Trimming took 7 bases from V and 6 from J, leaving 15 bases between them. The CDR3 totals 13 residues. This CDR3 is CASKRTGRDGYTF. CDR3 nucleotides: TGTGCCAGCAAAAGGACCGGGAGGGATGGCTACACCTTC.

CDR3 in DNA: TGTGCCAGCAGTGTCGACAGGGGCTACGAGCAGTACTTC. Protein product: CASSVDRGYEQYF. J is TRBJ2-7 and V is TRBV6-1, with 8 bases fitting TRBD1. Trimming cost V 4 bases and J 3 bases; bases outside gene matches: 2. Per the germline V gene, CDR1 is MNHNS and CDR2 is SASEGT. This CDR3 is built from 13 residues.

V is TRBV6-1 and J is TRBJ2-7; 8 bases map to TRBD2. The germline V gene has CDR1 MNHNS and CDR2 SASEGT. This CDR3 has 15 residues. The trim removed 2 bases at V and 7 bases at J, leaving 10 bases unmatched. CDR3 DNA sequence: TGTGCCAGCAGTGAACCCGGGAGGGGCGAACTGGAGCAGTACTTC. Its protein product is CASSEPGRGELEQYF.

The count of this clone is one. In nucleotides, the CDR3 is TGTGCCAGCAGACCCCTGGGACAAGCAAATGAAAAACTGTTTTTT. It codes for CASRPLGQANEKLFF. The chain couples TRBV27 to TRBJ1-4, with D possibly matching TRBD1 (6 bases). CDR1 is MNHEY, CDR2 SMNVEV, per germline (reference sequence). Trimming cost V 6 bases and J 5 bases, with 16 bases left between them. This CDR3 spans 15 amino acids. Supplemented by reference TRBV27 and TRBJ1-4, the full variable domain reads EAQVTQNPRYLITVTGKKLTVTCSQNMNHEYMSWYRQDPGLGLRQIYYSMNVEVTDKGDVPEGYKVSRKEKRNFPLILESPSPNQTSLYFCASRPLGQANEKLFFGSGTQLSVL.

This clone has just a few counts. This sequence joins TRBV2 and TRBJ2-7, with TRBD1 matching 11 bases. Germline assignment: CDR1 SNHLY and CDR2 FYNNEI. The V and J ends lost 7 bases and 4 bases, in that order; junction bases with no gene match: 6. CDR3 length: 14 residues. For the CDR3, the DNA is TGTGCCAGCATCGCTGGGACAGGGGGGTACGAGCAGTACTTC. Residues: CASIAGTGGYEQYF.

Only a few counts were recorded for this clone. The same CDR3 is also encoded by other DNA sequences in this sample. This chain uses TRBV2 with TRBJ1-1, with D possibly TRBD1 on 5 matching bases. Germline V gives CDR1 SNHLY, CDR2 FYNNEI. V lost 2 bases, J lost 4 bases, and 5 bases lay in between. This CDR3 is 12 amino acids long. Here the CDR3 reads CASSEQGTEAFF. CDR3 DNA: TGTGCCAGCAGTGAACAGGGCACTGAAGCTTTCTTT. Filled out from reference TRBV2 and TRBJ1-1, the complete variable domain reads EPEVTQTPSHQVTQMGQEVILRCVPISNHLYFYWYRQILGQKVEFLVSFYNNEISEKSEIFDDQFSVERPDGSNFTLKIRSTKLEDSAMYFCASSEQGTEAFFGQGTRLTVV.

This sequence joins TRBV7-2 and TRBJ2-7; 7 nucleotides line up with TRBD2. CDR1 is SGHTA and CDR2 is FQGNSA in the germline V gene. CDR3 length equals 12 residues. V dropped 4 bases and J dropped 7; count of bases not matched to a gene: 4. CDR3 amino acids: CASSWEGLEQYF. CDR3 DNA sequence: TGTGCCAGCAGCTGGGAGGGCTTGGAGCAGTACTTC. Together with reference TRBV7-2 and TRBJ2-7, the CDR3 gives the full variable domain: GAGVSQSPSNKVTEKGKDVELRCDPISGHTALYWYRQSLGQGLEFLIYFQGNSAPDKSGLPSDRFSAERTGGSVSTLTIQRTQQEDSAVYLCASSWEGLEQYFGPGTRLTVT.

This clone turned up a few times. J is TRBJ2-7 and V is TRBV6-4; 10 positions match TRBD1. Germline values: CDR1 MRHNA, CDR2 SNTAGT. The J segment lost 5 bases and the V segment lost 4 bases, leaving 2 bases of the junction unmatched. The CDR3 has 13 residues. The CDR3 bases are TGTGCCAGCAGTGCGGACAGGGGGGACGAGCAGTACTTC. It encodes CASSADRGDEQYF.